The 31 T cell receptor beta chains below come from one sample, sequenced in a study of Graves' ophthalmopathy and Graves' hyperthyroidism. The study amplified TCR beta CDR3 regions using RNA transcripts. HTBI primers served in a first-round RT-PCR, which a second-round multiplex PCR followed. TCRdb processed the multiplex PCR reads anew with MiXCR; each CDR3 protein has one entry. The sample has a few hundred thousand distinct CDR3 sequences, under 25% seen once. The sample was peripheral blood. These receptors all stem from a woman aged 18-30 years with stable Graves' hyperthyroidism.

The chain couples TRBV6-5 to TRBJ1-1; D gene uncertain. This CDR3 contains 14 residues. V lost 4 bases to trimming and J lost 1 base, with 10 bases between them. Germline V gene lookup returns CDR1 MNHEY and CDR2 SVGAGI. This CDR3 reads CASSSMAGNTEAFF. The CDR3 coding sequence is TGTGCCAGCAGTTCGATGGCAGGGAACACTGAAGCTTTCTTT.

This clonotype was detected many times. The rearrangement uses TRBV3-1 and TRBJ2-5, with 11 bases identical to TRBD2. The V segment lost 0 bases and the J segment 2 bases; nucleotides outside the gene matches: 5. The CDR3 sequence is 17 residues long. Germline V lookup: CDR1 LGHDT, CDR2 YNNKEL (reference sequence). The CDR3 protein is CASSQELAGAGQETQYF. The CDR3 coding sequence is TGTGCCAGCAGCCAAGAACTAGCGGGAGCGGGGCAAGAGACCCAGTACTTC.

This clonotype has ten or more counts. The DNA for the CDR3 is TGTGCCAGCAGCCCACCGGGACTAGCGGGAGAGGGGGAGACCCAGTACTTC. Residues: CASSPPGLAGEGETQYF. V gene TRBV5-4 combines with J gene TRBJ2-5, with 14 bases that match TRBD2. The length of the CDR3 is 17 residues. Per the germline V gene, CDR1 is SGHNT and CDR2 is YYREEE (reference sequence). The V segment lost 4 bases and the J segment 5 bases; nucleotides outside the gene matches: 10.

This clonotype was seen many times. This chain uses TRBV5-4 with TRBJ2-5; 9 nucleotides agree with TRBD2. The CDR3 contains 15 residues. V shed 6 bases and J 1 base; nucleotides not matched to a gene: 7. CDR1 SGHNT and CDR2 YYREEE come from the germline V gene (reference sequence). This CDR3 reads CASTVLAGAQETQYF. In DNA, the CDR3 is TGTGCCAGCACCGTCTTAGCGGGAGCCCAAGAGACCCAGTACTTC.

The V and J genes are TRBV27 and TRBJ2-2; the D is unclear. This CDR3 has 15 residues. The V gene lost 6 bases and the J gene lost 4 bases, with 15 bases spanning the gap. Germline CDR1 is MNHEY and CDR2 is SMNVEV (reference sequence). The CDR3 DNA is TGTGCCAGCAGCCCCTCGAATTGGCCCACCGGGGAGCTGTTTTTT. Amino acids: CASSPSNWPTGELFF.

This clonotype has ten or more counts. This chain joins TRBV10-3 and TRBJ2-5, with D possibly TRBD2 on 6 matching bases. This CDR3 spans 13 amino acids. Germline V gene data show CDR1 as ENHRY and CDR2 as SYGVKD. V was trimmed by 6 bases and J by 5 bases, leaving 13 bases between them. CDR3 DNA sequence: TGTGCCATCAGGCCGGGACTCCGCGAGACCCAGTACTTC. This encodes CAIRPGLRETQYF.

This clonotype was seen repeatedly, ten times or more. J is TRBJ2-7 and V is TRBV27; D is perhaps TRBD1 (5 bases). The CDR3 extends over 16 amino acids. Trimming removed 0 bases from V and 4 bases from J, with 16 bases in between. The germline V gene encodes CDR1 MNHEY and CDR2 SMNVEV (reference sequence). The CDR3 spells CASSLSQGRILYEQYF. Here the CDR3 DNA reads TGTGCCAGCAGTTTATCCCAGGGAAGAATACTATACGAGCAGTACTTC.

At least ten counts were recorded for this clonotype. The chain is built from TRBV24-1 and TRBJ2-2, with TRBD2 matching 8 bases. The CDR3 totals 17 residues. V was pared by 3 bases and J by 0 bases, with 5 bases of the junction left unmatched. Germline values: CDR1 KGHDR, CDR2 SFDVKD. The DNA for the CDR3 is TGTGCCACCAGTGATACCCTTAGCGGGACGAACACCGGGGAGCTGTTTTTT. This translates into CATSDTLSGTNTGELFF.

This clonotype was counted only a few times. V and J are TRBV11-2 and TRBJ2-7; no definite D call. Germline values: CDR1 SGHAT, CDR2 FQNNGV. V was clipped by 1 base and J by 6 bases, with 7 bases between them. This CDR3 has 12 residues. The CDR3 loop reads CASSLGLPEQYF. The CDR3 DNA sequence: TGTGCCAGCAGCTTAGGACTCCCCGAGCAGTACTTC.

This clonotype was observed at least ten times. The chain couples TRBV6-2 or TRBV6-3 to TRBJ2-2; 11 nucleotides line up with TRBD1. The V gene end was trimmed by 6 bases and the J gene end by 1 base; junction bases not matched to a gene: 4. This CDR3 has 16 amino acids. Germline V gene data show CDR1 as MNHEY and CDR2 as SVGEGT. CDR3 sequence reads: CASRPGQGENTGELFF. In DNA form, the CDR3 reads TGTGCCAGCAGACCGGGACAGGGGGAGAACACCGGGGAGCTGTTTTTT.

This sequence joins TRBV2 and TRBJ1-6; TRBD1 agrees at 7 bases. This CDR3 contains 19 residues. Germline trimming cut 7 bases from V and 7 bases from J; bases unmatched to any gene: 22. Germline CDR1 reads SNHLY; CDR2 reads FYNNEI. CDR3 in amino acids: CASTPFTTQTGRRNSPLHF. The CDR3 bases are TGTGCCAGCACTCCATTTACTACACAGACAGGGAGGCGCAATTCACCCCTCCACTTT. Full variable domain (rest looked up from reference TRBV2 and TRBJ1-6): EPEVTQTPSHQVTQMGQEVILRCVPISNHLYFYWYRQILGQKVEFLVSFYNNEISEKSEIFDDQFSVERPDGSNFTLKIRSTKLEDSAMYFCASTPFTTQTGRRNSPLHFGNGTRLTVT.

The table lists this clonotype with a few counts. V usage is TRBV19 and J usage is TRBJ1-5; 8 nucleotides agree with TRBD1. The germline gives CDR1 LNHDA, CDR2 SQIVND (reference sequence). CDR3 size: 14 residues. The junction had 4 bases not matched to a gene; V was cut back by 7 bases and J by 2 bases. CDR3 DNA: TGTGCCAGTACCCCGGGACAGGGCAATCAGCCCCAGCATTTT. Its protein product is CASTPGQGNQPQHF.

DNA of the CDR3: TGTGCCAGCAGTTTCCGGGGGGCTACACAGCCCCAGCATTTT. This encodes CASSFRGATQPQHF. The chain recombines TRBV27 with TRBJ1-5; perhaps TRBD1 as D (6 bases). The V end lost 3 bases, the J end lost 7 bases, and 13 bases lay between the germline ends. CDR3 length equals 14 residues. Germline CDR1 reads MNHEY; CDR2 reads SMNVEV (reference sequence).

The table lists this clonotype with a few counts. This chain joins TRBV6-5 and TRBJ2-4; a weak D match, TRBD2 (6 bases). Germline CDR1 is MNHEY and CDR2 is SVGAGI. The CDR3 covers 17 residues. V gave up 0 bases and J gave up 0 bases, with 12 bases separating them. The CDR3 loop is CASSYSWDFLAKNIQYF. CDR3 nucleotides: TGTGCCAGCAGTTACTCCTGGGACTTTCTAGCCAAAAACATTCAGTACTTC.

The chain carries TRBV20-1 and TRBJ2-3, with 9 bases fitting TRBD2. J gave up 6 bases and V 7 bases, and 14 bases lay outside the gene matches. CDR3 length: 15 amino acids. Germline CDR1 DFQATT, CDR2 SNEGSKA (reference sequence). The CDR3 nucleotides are TGCAGTGGCGTCCGTAGCGGGAGCGCTCTGGATACGCAGTATTTT. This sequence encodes CSGVRSGSALDTQYF.

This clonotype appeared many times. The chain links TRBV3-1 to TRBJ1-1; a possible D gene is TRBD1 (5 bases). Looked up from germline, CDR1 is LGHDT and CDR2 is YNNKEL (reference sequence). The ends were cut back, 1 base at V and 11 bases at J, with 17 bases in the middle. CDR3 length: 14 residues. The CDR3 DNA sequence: TGTGCCAGCAGCCAAGTTCGCCATCCGGGGGGGGCTTTCTTT. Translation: CASSQVRHPGGAFF. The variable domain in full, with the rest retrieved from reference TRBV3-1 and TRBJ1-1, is DTAVSQTPKYLVTQMGNDKSIKCEQNLGHDTMYWYKQDSKKFLKIMFSYNNKELIINETVPNRFSPKSPDKAHLNLHINSLELGDSAVYFCASSQVRHPGGAFFGQGTRLTVV.

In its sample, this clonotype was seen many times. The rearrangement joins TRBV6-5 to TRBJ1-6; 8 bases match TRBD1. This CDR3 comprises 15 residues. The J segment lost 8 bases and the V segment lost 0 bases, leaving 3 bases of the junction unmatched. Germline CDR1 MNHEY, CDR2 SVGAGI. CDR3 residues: CASSYSTGVYSPLHF. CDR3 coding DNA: TGTGCCAGCAGTTACTCGACAGGGGTTTATTCACCCCTCCACTTT.

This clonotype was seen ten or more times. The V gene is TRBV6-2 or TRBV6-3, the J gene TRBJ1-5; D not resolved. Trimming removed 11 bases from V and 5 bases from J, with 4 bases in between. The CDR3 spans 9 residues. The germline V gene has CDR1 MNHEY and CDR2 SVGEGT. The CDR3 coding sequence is TGTGCCGGGGATCAGCCCCAGCATTTT. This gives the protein CAGDQPQHF.

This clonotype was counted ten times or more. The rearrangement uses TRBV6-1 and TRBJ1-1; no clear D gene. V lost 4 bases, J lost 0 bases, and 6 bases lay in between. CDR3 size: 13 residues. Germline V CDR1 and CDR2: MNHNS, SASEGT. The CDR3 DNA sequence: TGTGCCAGCAGTGGAACCATGAACACTGAAGCTTTCTTT. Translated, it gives CASSGTMNTEAFF.

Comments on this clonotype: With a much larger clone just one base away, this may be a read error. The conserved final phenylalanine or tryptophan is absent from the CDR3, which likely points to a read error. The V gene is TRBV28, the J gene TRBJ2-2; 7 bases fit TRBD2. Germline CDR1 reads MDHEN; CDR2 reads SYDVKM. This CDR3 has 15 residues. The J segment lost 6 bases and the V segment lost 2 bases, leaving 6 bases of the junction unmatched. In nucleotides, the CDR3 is TGTGCCAGCAGTTTAGGCAGGGCGGGAGCCGGGGAGCTGTTTTTG. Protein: CASSLGRAGAGELFL.

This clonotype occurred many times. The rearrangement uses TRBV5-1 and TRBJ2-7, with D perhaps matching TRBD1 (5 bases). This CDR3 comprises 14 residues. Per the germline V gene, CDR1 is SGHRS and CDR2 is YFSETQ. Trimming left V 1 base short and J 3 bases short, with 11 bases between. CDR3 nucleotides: TGCGCCAGCAGCTTGCTGGGGCCGTTCTACGAGCAGTACTTC. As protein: CASSLLGPFYEQYF.

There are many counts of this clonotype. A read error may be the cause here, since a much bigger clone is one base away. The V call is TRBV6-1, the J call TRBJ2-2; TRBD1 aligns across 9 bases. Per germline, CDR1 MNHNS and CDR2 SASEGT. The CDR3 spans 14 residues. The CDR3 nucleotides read TGTGCCGGCAGGGGACAGGGTGAAACCGGGGAGCTGTTTTTT. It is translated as CAGRGQGETGELFF.

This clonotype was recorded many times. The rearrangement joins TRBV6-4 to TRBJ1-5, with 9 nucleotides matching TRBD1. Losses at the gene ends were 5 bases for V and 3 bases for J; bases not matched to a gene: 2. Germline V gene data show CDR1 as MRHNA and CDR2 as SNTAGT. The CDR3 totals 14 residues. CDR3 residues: CASSRDRVNQPQHF. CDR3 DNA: TGTGCCAGCAGTCGGGACAGGGTCAATCAGCCCCAGCATTTT.

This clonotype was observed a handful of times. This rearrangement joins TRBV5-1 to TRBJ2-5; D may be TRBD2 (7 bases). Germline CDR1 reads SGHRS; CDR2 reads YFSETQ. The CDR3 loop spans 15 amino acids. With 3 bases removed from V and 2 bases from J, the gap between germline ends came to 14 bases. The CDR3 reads CASSSRGAGQETQYF. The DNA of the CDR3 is TGCGCCAGCAGCTCACGGGGGGCCGGTCAAGAGACCCAGTACTTC.

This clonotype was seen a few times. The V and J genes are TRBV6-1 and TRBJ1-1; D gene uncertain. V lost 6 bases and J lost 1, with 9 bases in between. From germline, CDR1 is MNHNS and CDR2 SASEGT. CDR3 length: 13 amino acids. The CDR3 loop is CASSGRENTEAFF. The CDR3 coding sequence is TGTGCCAGCAGCGGGAGAGAGAACACTGAAGCTTTCTTT.

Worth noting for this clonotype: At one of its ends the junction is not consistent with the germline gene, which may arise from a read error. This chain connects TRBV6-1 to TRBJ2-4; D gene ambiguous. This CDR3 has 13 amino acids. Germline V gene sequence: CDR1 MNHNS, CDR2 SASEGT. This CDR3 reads CASSEGRENIKYF. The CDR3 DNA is TGTGCCAGCAGTGAAGGCAGAGAAAACATTAAGTACTTC.

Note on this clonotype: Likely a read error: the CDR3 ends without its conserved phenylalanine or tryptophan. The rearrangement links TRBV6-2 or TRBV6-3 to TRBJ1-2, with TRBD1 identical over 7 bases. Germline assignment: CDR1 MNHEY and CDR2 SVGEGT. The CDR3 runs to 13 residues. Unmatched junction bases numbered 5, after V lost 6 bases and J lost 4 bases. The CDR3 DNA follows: TGTGCCAGCAGCCCTCAGGGGGGCTATGGCTACACCTAC. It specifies CASSPQGGYGYTY.

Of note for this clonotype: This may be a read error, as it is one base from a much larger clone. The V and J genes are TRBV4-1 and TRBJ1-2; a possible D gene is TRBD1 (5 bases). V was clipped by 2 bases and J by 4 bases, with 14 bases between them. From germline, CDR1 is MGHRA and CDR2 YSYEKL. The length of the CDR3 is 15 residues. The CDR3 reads CASSQPGASPYGYTF. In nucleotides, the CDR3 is TGCGCCAGCAGCCAACCCGGGGCTTCTCCCTATGGCTACACCTTC.

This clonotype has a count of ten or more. The CDR3 region is CASSTRDRGFNQPQHF. The CDR3, as DNA: TGTGCCAGCAGCACCCGGGACAGGGGGTTTAATCAGCCCCAGCATTTT. This sequence joins TRBV7-8 and TRBJ1-5; 11 bases line up with TRBD1. CDR1 is SGHVS, CDR2 FQNEAQ, per germline. Trimming cost V 5 bases and J 4 bases; bases outside gene matches: 7. The CDR3 sequence is 16 residues long. The full variable domain, completed using reference TRBV7-8 and TRBJ1-5, is GAGVSQSPRYKVAKRGQDVALRCDPISGHVSLFWYQQALGQGPEFLTYFQNEAQLDKSGLPSDRFFAERPEGSVSTLKIQRTQQEDSAVYLCASSTRDRGFNQPQHFGDGTRLSIL.

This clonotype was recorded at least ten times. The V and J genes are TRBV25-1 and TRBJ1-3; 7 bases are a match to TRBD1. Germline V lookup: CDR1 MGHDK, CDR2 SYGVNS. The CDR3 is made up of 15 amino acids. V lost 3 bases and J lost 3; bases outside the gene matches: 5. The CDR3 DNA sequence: TGTGCCAGCAGTGACTCCCGACAGGGTGGAAACACCATATATTTT. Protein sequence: CASSDSRQGGNTIYF.

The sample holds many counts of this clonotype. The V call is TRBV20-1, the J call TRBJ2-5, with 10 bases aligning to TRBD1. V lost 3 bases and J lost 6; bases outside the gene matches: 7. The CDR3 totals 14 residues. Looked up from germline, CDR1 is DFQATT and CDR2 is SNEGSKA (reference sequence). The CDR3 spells CSASVGQGTKTQYF. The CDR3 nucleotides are TGCAGTGCTAGTGTGGGACAGGGGACTAAGACCCAGTACTTC.